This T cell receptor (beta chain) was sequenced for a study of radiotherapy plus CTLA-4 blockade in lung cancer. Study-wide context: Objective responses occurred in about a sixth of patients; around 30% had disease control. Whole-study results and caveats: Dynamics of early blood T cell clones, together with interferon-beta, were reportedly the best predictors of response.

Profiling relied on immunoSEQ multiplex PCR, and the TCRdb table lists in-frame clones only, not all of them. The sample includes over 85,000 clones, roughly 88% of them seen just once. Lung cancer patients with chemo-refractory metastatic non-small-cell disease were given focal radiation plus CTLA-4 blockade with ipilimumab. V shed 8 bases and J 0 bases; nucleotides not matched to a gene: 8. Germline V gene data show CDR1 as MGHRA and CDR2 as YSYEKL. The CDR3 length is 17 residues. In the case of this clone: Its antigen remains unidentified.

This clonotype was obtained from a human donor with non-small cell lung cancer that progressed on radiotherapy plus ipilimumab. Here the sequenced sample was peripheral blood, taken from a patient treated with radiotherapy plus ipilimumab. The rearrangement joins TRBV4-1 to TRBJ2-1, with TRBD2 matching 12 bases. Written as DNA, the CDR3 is TGCGCCAGCGGAAGGACTAGCGGGGATTCCTCCTACAATGAGCAGTTCTTC. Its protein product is CASGRTSGDSSYNEQFF.